What follows are 22 T cell receptor beta chains derived from one specimen sequenced in a study of blood T cell repertoires in COVID-19. Sequencing used immunoSEQ multiplex PCR; TCRdb keeps in-frame clones, though not all of them. Of 70,000 or so clones in the sample, around 84% are singletons; the top ten hold 3.5% to 4.5%. Sequenced sample: peripheral blood. The receptors stem from a man over 45 with acute or convalescent COVID-19.

The chain links TRBV18 to TRBJ2-7, with 10 bases fitting TRBD2. Germline V gene sequence: CDR1 KGHSH, CDR2 LQKENI. Trimming removed 3 bases from V and 9 bases from J; junction bases left unmatched: 17. This CDR3 has 17 residues. The CDR3 loop is CASSPSMGGTSAPGQYF. The DNA for the CDR3 is TGTGCCAGCTCACCCTCCATGGGCGGGACTAGCGCGCCGGGGCAGTACTTC. Looking up the rest from reference TRBV18 and TRBJ2-7 gives the full variable domain: NAGVMQNPRHLVRRRGQEARLRCSPMKGHSHVYWYRQLPEEGLKFMVYLQKENIIDESGMPKERFSAEFPKEGPSILRIQQVVRGDSAAYFCASSPSMGGTSAPGQYFGPGTRLTVT.

This rearrangement joins TRBV3-1 (or the pseudogene TRBV3-2) to TRBJ1-1; no clear D. Germline V CDR1 and CDR2: LGHDT, YNNKEL (reference sequence). V lost 4 bases and J 3 bases, leaving 9 bases between the germline ends. The CDR3 covers 13 residues. Here the CDR3 reads CASSRGMDTEAFF. The CDR3 DNA reads as TGTGCCAGCAGCCGAGGGATGGACACTGAAGCTTTCTTT.

The V and J genes are TRBV19 and TRBJ1-2, with D perhaps TRBD1 (5 bases). The germline V gene has CDR1 LNHDA and CDR2 SQIVND (reference sequence). This CDR3 comprises 17 residues. The germline V and J ends were trimmed by 6 bases and 5 bases, with 25 bases remaining between them. The CDR3 coding sequence is TGTGCCAGTAGAGGCGCCAGGGCCTTGGGTAATCTTTATGGCTACACCTTC. Residues: CASRGARALGNLYGYTF. Together with reference TRBV19 and TRBJ1-2, the CDR3 gives the full variable domain: DGGITQSPKYLFRKEGQNVTLSCEQNLNHDAMYWYRQDPGQGLRLIYYSQIVNDFQKGDIAEGYSVSREKKESFPLTVTSAQKNPTAFYLCASRGARALGNLYGYTFGSGTRLTVV.

V gene TRBV28 combines with J gene TRBJ1-6; 9 nucleotides match TRBD1. Per the germline V gene, CDR1 is MDHEN and CDR2 is SYDVKM. The CDR3 has 14 amino acids. The J segment lost 9 bases and the V segment lost 11 bases, leaving 11 bases of the junction unmatched. CDR3 sequence reads: CALGVDRGGSPLHF. In DNA, the CDR3 is TGTGCCTTAGGCGTGGACAGGGGAGGTTCACCCCTCCACTTT.

The chain uses TRBV5-6 and TRBJ2-5, with 7 bases matching TRBD2. The CDR3 covers 13 residues. The germline V gene has CDR1 SGHDT and CDR2 YYEEEE. J was trimmed by 2 bases and V by 6 bases; bases with no gene match: 4. As DNA, the CDR3 is TGTGCCAGCACCCTGGGAGGGCAAGAGACCCAGTACTTC. It translates to CASTLGGQETQYF.

Written as DNA, the CDR3 is TGTGCCAGCAGTGATTTAGGACAAGACAACACTGAAGCTTTCTTT. It is translated as CASSDLGQDNTEAFF. The chain has TRBV2 and TRBJ1-1; D possibly corresponds to TRBD1 (5 bases). CDR1 is SNHLY, CDR2 FYNNEI, per germline. The ends were cut back, 3 bases at V and 2 bases at J, with 13 bases in the middle. This CDR3 has 15 amino acids.

V usage is TRBV2 and J usage is TRBJ2-1, with D possibly TRBD2 on 6 matching bases. The CDR3 covers 13 residues. Germline loops: CDR1 SNHLY, CDR2 FYNNEI. Trimming removed 8 bases from V and 3 bases from J, with 11 bases in between. The CDR3 is CASSGAGYNEQFF. CDR3 DNA: TGTGCCAGCTCTGGAGCGGGCTACAATGAGCAGTTCTTC.

This clone was seen more than once but under ten times. The chain couples TRBV3-1 (or the pseudogene TRBV3-2) to TRBJ1-2; no clear D gene. The germline V gene encodes CDR1 LGHDT and CDR2 YNNKEL (reference sequence). Trimming left V 1 base short and J 8 bases short, with 17 bases between. The CDR3 covers 15 residues. The CDR3 region is CASSQGGRLGYGYTF. The DNA of the CDR3 is TGTGCCAGCAGCCAAGGAGGGCGGCTAGGATACGGCTACACCTTC.

CDR3 coding DNA: TGTGCCAGCAGCGTAGAGCCGAACACTGAAGCTTTCTTT. Translation: CASSVEPNTEAFF. The chain combines TRBV9 with TRBJ1-1; D gene ambiguous. CDR3 length: 13 amino acids. The germline V gene has CDR1 SGDLS and CDR2 YYNGEE. V was shortened by 0 bases and J by 1 base, with 4 bases between the two germline ends. The variable domain in full, completed from reference TRBV9 and TRBJ1-1, reads DSGVTQTPKHLITATGQRVTLRCSPRSGDLSVYWYQQSLDQGLQFLIQYYNGEERAKGNILERFSAQQFPDLHSELNLSSLELGDSALYFCASSVEPNTEAFFGQGTRLTVV.

The chain has TRBV10-1 and TRBJ2-3, with TRBD2 matching over 7 bases. CDR3 length: 12 residues. Germline lookup yields CDR1 WNHNN and CDR2 SYGVQD (reference sequence). The V gene end was trimmed by 4 bases and the J gene end by 14 bases; junction bases not matched to a gene: 9. The CDR3 spells CASSGGGTKVYF. The CDR3 DNA is TGCGCCAGCAGTGGCGGCGGGACTAAAGTGTATTTT.

This chain connects TRBV5-1 to TRBJ2-1; 9 nucleotides agree with TRBD2. The V gene end was trimmed by 0 bases and the J gene end by 4 bases; junction bases not matched to a gene: 8. Germline-derived CDR1 and CDR2 are SGHRS and YFSETQ. The CDR3 spans 17 residues. CDR3 bases: TGCGCCAGCAGCTTGGCCGGTGGGAGCGGGGGGTACAATGAGCAGTTCTTC. Its protein product is CASSLAGGSGGYNEQFF.

This chain links TRBV19 with TRBJ1-6; D call uncertain. Germline values: CDR1 LNHDA, CDR2 SQIVND (reference sequence). V dropped 5 bases and J dropped 14 bases, with 13 bases sitting between them. There are 12 residues in the CDR3. The CDR3 nucleotides are TGTGCCAGTAGTTATCGGGCGGGAGCCCTCCACTTT. This sequence encodes CASSYRAGALHF.

V gene TRBV7-9 combines with J gene TRBJ2-1; tentatively, D is TRBD2 (5 bases). Germline V gives CDR1 SEHNR, CDR2 FQNEAQ (reference sequence). This CDR3 is 15 amino acids long. The germline V and J ends were trimmed by 1 base and 0 bases, with 7 bases remaining between them. CDR3 in amino acids: CASSLVGSSYNEQFF. The CDR3 DNA is TGTGCCAGCAGCTTAGTTGGGAGCTCCTACAATGAGCAGTTCTTC.

The genes are TRBV7-3 and TRBJ2-5; D gene uncertain. The germline CDR1 and CDR2 sequences are SGHTA and FQGTGA. V gave up 5 bases and J gave up 3 bases, with 10 bases separating them. The CDR3 has 13 amino acids. The CDR3 loop reads CASSPLGEETQYF. CDR3 coding DNA: TGTGCCAGCAGCCCCCTAGGCGAAGAGACCCAGTACTTC.

The chain employs TRBV10-3 and TRBJ1-3; no reliable D call. Germline CDR1 is ENHRY and CDR2 is SYGVKD. V shed 10 bases and J shed 0 bases, with 16 bases lying between them. The CDR3 is 15 amino acids. CDR3 coding DNA: TGTGCCACCCAGGAGGGTCAGAGCTCTGGAAACACCATATATTTT. Protein: CATQEGQSSGNTIYF.

This chain joins TRBV30 and TRBJ1-5; tentatively, D is TRBD1 (6 bases). V lost 2 bases, J lost 8 bases, and 16 bases lay in between. There are 14 residues in the CDR3. Germline values: CDR1 GTSNPN, CDR2 SVGIG (reference sequence). The CDR3 nucleotides read TGTGCCTGGAGTCATAAACAGGGTTCGGAGCCCCAGCATTTT. Amino acid sequence: CAWSHKQGSEPQHF.

This clone was seen a few times. In nucleotides, the CDR3 is TGCGCCAGCGTGAGCGGGAGGAAGACCTACGAGCAGTACTTC. This codes for CASVSGRKTYEQYF. The J gene is TRBJ2-7, the V gene TRBV10-1; TRBD2 agrees at 9 bases. The CDR3 runs to 14 residues. Germline V gene data show CDR1 as WNHNN and CDR2 as SYGVQD (reference sequence). V shed 8 bases and J 2 bases; nucleotides not matched to a gene: 7.

This rearrangement joins TRBV7-3 to TRBJ2-2; 10 bases line up with TRBD2. Trimming removed 5 bases from V and 6 bases from J; junction bases left unmatched: 9. The germline gives CDR1 SGHTA, CDR2 FQGTGA. This CDR3 spans 16 amino acids. The CDR3 protein is CASSLMSGRVAGELFF. The DNA for the CDR3 is TGTGCCAGCAGCCTTATGAGCGGGAGGGTAGCCGGGGAGCTGTTTTTT.

This chain connects TRBV12-3 or TRBV12-4 to TRBJ2-5; no definite D call. The CDR3 contains 12 residues. V lost 2 bases and J 4 bases, leaving 5 bases between the germline ends. CDR3 residues: CASSLRVETQYF. CDR3 bases: TGTGCCAGCAGTTTACGGGTAGAGACCCAGTACTTC.

This rearrangement joins TRBV10-2 to TRBJ1-6; TRBD1 agrees at 7 bases. V trimming: 6 bases; J trimming: 7 bases; junction bases outside the gene matches: 6. The CDR3 is 14 residues long. Germline V gene lookup returns CDR1 WSHSY and CDR2 SAAADI. CDR3 nucleotide sequence: TGCGCCAGCAGACCGGACAGGTGGAATTCACCCCTCCACTTT. Its translation is CASRPDRWNSPLHF.

The rearrangement links TRBV11-3 to TRBJ1-3; D is undetermined. This CDR3 is 17 amino acids long. Looked up from germline, CDR1 is SGHNT and CDR2 is YENEEA. The V end lost 0 bases, the J end lost 0 bases, and 12 bases lay between the germline ends. The CDR3 DNA reads TGTGCCAGCAGCTTAGACATCGTAGAGAGCTCTGGAAACACCATATATTTT. Translation gives CASSLDIVESSGNTIYF.

The chain has TRBV10-3 and TRBJ1-1, with 7 nucleotides matching TRBD1. Germline V lookup: CDR1 ENHRY, CDR2 SYGVKD. V was clipped by 6 bases and J by 4 bases; unmatched bases: 5. The CDR3 contains 13 residues. Here the CDR3 reads CAIREGAGTEAFF. The CDR3 DNA reads as TGTGCCATCAGGGAGGGGGCAGGCACTGAAGCTTTCTTT.